These 27 T cell receptor beta chains share one sample of origin, sequenced in a study of blood T cell repertoires in COVID-19. Some clones are missing from TCRdb's copy, which holds only in-frame ones; the method was immunoSEQ multiplex PCR. This repertoire shows roughly 240,000 clones, about nine tenths found once; its top ten account for around 1.6%. Sequenced: peripheral blood. These receptors all come from a woman aged 60-75 years who had recovered from COVID-19.

The chain joins TRBV5-5 to TRBJ2-3, with TRBD2 matching over 7 bases. The V and J ends lost 4 bases and 1 base, in that order; junction bases with no gene match: 9. Germline V gene data show CDR1 as SGHKS and CDR2 as YYEKEE (reference sequence). The CDR3 spans 16 residues. CDR3 sequence: CASSPWARGGTDTQYF. The CDR3 DNA reads TGTGCCAGCAGCCCCTGGGCCCGGGGGGGCACAGATACGCAGTATTTT. The complete variable domain, with remaining parts taken from reference TRBV5-5 and TRBJ2-3, reads DAGVTQSPTHLIKTRGQQVTLRCSPISGHKSVSWYQQVLGQGPQFIFQYYEKEERGRGNFPDRFSARQFPNYSSELNVNALLLGDSALYLCASSPWARGGTDTQYFGPGTRLTVL.

The CDR3 nucleotides read TGTGCCAGCAGCCTCAACAGGGAAACGGCGAACACCGGGGAGCTGTTTTTT. This gives the protein CASSLNRETANTGELFF. V and J are TRBV7-3 and TRBJ2-2, with a tentative D call TRBD1 (6 bases). This CDR3 has 17 residues. Per germline, CDR1 SGHTA and CDR2 FQGTGA. The germline V and J ends were trimmed by 5 bases and 0 bases, with 16 bases remaining between them.

The V call is TRBV7-2, the J call TRBJ1-2; tentative D call: TRBD1 (5 bases). The CDR3 consists of 13 residues. The V end was cut by 6 bases, the J end by 8 bases, with 16 bases between. The germline V gene has CDR1 SGHTA and CDR2 FQGNSA. The CDR3 loop is CASRSRQGNGYTF. The CDR3 region has the DNA TGTGCCAGCAGGAGCAGGCAGGGTAACGGCTACACCTTC. Together with reference TRBV7-2 and TRBJ1-2, the CDR3 gives the full variable domain: GAGVSQSPSNKVTEKGKDVELRCDPISGHTALYWYRQSLGQGLEFLIYFQGNSAPDKSGLPSDRFSAERTGGSVSTLTIQRTQQEDSAVYLCASRSRQGNGYTFGSGTRLTVV.

In its sample, this clone was seen once. The rearrangement uses TRBV15 and TRBJ1-6; tentatively, D is TRBD1 (6 bases). Looked up from germline, CDR1 is LNHNV and CDR2 is YYDKDF (reference sequence). With 5 bases removed from V and 5 bases from J, the gap between germline ends came to 13 bases. This CDR3 spans 15 amino acids. The CDR3 loop is CATSPRTGNNSPLHF. CDR3 bases: TGTGCCACCAGCCCTCGAACAGGGAATAATTCACCCCTCCACTTT.

This clone was seen a handful of times. The CDR3 loop reads CASSFQERELFF. CDR3 nucleotide sequence: TGTGCCAGCAGCTTTCAGGAAAGGGAGCTGTTTTTT. The rearrangement uses TRBV11-3 and TRBJ2-2; no reliable D call. Germline loops: CDR1 SGHNT, CDR2 YENEEA. CDR3 length equals 12 residues. V gave up 3 bases and J gave up 9 bases, with 8 bases separating them.

The chain joins TRBV4-2 to TRBJ1-5; TRBD1 matches at 7 bases. This CDR3 has 15 residues. Germline V CDR1 and CDR2: LGHNA, YNFKEQ. After removal of 3 bases from V and 4 bases from J, the junction contained 6 bases not matched to a gene. The CDR3 DNA reads TGTGCCAGCAGCCAGAACAGGGGACGGAATCAGCCCCAGCATTTT. Translation: CASSQNRGRNQPQHF.

The gene calls are TRBV2 and TRBJ2-1; D is perhaps TRBD2 (7 bases). V was cut by 8 bases and J by 0 bases, with 23 bases left in between. The CDR3 extends over 18 amino acids. Germline CDR1 and CDR2: SNHLY and FYNNEI. CDR3 loop: CASRRRRGHFSSYNEQFF. The CDR3 nucleotides read TGTGCCAGCCGGAGGAGGCGGGGGCACTTTAGCTCCTACAATGAGCAGTTCTTC.

The rearrangement joins TRBV5-1 to TRBJ2-2; 11 positions agree with TRBD2. V shed 2 bases, J shed 6 bases, and the junction held 9 bases outside the gene matches. In germline, CDR1 is SGHRS, CDR2 YFSETQ. This CDR3 spans 17 amino acids. Here the CDR3 DNA reads TGCGCCAGCAGCTTTGCTAGCGGGGGGCAAGGGGCCGGGGAGCTGTTTTTT. Its protein product is CASSFASGGQGAGELFF.

J is TRBJ1-4 and V is TRBV28, with TRBD1 identical over 7 bases. Germline V gene data show CDR1 as MDHEN and CDR2 as SYDVKM. With V trimmed by 5 bases and J by 5 bases, 5 bases remained unmatched. This CDR3 is 14 amino acids long. The CDR3: CASSGTAQNEKLFF. The CDR3 bases are TGTGCCAGCAGTGGGACAGCCCAGAATGAAAAACTGTTTTTT.

The J gene is TRBJ2-1, the V gene TRBV7-2; D possibly corresponds to TRBD1 (5 bases). Germline CDR1 is SGHTA and CDR2 is FQGNSA. V was pared by 5 bases and J by 13 bases, with 18 bases between. The CDR3 consists of 13 residues. CDR3: CASSPRPGANQFF. The CDR3 DNA sequence: TGTGCCAGCAGCCCAAGGCCTGGGGCTAACCAGTTCTTC.

This chain uses TRBV5-4 with TRBJ1-1; unclear D gene. Deletions cut 4 bases from V and 0 bases from J, with 7 bases between. The CDR3 sequence is 13 residues long. Per germline, CDR1 SGHNT and CDR2 YYREEE (reference sequence). This CDR3 is CASSLNMNTEAFF. The CDR3 DNA reads TGTGCCAGCAGCCTGAACATGAACACTGAAGCTTTCTTT.

The chain carries TRBV10-3 and TRBJ2-1, with 8 bases identical to TRBD2. The CDR3 consists of 12 residues. The ends lost 4 bases at V and 9 bases at J; junction bases unmatched: 2. CDR1 is ENHRY, CDR2 SYGVKD, per germline. CDR3 nucleotide sequence: TGTGCCATCAGTGTTAGCGGGGCTGAGCAGTTCTTC. Protein product: CAISVSGAEQFF.

The V call is TRBV15, the J call TRBJ1-2; a weak D match, TRBD1 (5 bases). Trimming took off 5 bases at V and 4 bases at J, with 11 bases between the two ends. CDR1 and CDR2 (germline): LNHNV, YYDKDF (reference sequence). This CDR3 is built from 13 residues. CDR3 in DNA: TGTGCCACCAGCGCTGGGGGGATCTATGGCTACACCTTC. It encodes CATSAGGIYGYTF.

This clone was picked up one time. The chain links TRBV13 to TRBJ1-1; D gene unclear. Germline V gene data show CDR1 as PRHDT and CDR2 as FYEKMQ (reference sequence). The CDR3 is made up of 12 amino acids. The V gene lost 2 bases and the J gene lost 2 bases, with 3 bases spanning the gap. The CDR3 DNA reads as TGTGCCAGCAGCTTAAGCAACACTGAAGCTTTCTTT. Protein sequence: CASSLSNTEAFF.

This clone appeared once. This chain uses TRBV28 with TRBJ2-7; 9 bases agree with TRBD2. CDR3 size: 15 residues. With V trimmed by 7 bases and J by 3 bases, 10 bases remained unmatched. Germline V lookup: CDR1 MDHEN, CDR2 SYDVKM. This CDR3 reads CASTSSGTSRYEQYF. CDR3 coding DNA: TGTGCCAGCACCTCTTCCGGGACTAGCCGCTACGAGCAGTACTTC.

V gene TRBV5-1 combines with J gene TRBJ2-7; D is undetermined. The CDR3 runs to 14 residues. The germline V and J ends were trimmed by 6 bases and 0 bases, with 13 bases remaining between them. Per germline, CDR1 SGHRS and CDR2 YFSETQ. CDR3 nucleotides: TGCGCCAGCAAGTATGAGGCCTTCTCCTACGAGCAGTACTTC. It codes for CASKYEAFSYEQYF.

V and J are TRBV7-2 and TRBJ1-2, with no clear D. The length of the CDR3 is 13 residues. Germline CDR1 and CDR2: SGHTA and FQGNSA. Trimming took 6 bases from V and 2 from J, leaving 10 bases between them. This CDR3 is CASSPDKNYGYTF. The CDR3 bases are TGTGCCAGCAGTCCCGACAAGAACTATGGCTACACCTTC.

This chain joins TRBV11-2 and TRBJ1-1; 10 nucleotides line up with TRBD1. Trimming at V came to 3 bases and at J to 13 bases, leaving 8 bases not matched to a gene. This CDR3 has 13 residues. CDR1 and CDR2 (germline): SGHAT, FQNNGV. Written as DNA, the CDR3 is TGTGCCAGCAGCTTCCAGTCCCGGGACAGGGGTTTCTTT. This encodes CASSFQSRDRGFF.

In this sample, this clone turned up a few times. The V gene is TRBV7-9, the J gene TRBJ1-5; the D is unclear. There are 12 residues in the CDR3. Trimming removed 7 bases at V and 9 bases at J, with 13 bases between. Per the germline V gene, CDR1 is SEHNR and CDR2 is FQNEAQ (reference sequence). CDR3: CASTTERGPQHF. In DNA, the CDR3 is TGTGCCAGCACGACGGAGCGAGGGCCCCAGCATTTT. Based on the CDR3 plus reference TRBV7-9 and TRBJ1-5, the full variable domain is DTGVSQNPRHKITKRGQNVTFRCDPISEHNRLYWYRQTLGQGPEFLTYFQNEAQLEKSRLLSDRFSAERPKGSFSTLEIQRTEQGDSAMYLCASTTERGPQHFGDGTRLSIL.

The chain is built from TRBV11-3 and TRBJ2-1; 10 positions agree with TRBD2. The V gene's germline CDR1 is SGHNT and CDR2 YENEEA. V was pared by 3 bases and J by 2 bases, with 4 bases of the junction left unmatched. CDR3 length equals 16 residues. CDR3 bases: TGTGCCAGCAGCTTGGGCCTAGCGGGGGCCTACAATGAGCAGTTCTTC. Amino acids: CASSLGLAGAYNEQFF.

J is TRBJ2-7 and V is TRBV7-8; weak D call: TRBD1 (5 bases). The V and J ends lost 5 bases and 4 bases respectively, with 18 bases between them. Germline V gives CDR1 SGHVS, CDR2 FQNEAQ. This CDR3 has 15 amino acids. CDR3 amino acids: CASSARVQGSYEQYF. Here the CDR3 DNA reads TGTGCCAGCAGCGCACGGGTGCAGGGTTCATACGAGCAGTACTTC.

The CDR3 loop reads CASSYGTGGDVYGYTF. CDR3 sequence (DNA): TGTGCCAGCAGTTATGGGACAGGGGGCGACGTCTATGGCTACACCTTC. The chain uses TRBV6-5 and TRBJ1-2, with 12 nucleotides matching TRBD1. CDR3 length: 16 amino acids. Germline assignment: CDR1 MNHEY and CDR2 SVGAGI. Losses at the gene ends were 3 bases for V and 4 bases for J; bases not matched to a gene: 6.

The chain joins TRBV18 to TRBJ2-5; D uncertain. With 2 bases removed from V and 5 bases from J, the gap between germline ends came to 9 bases. Germline assignment: CDR1 KGHSH and CDR2 LQKENI. CDR3 length: 13 amino acids. Here the CDR3 DNA reads TGTGCCAGCTCACCAATAGTACGTGAGACCCAGTACTTC. It yields the protein CASSPIVRETQYF.

The chain employs TRBV7-2 and TRBJ1-4; D is unclear. Per germline, CDR1 SGHTA and CDR2 FQGNSA. The CDR3 spans 15 residues. V was clipped by 6 bases and J by 3 bases, with 14 bases between them. The DNA for the CDR3 is TGTGCCAGCAGTTACGGCTCCGGGGCTAATGAAAAACTGTTTTTT. Encoded protein: CASSYGSGANEKLFF.

The chain carries TRBV7-2 and TRBJ2-3; TRBD2 matches 8 bases. The CDR3 has 16 residues. V shed 2 bases, J shed 2 bases, and the junction held 6 bases outside the gene matches. Looked up from germline, CDR1 is SGHTA and CDR2 is FQGNSA. The CDR3 spells CASSLFPAGATDTQYF. The CDR3 DNA reads TGTGCCAGCAGCTTATTCCCAGCGGGAGCCACAGATACGCAGTATTTT.

V usage is TRBV6-1 and J usage is TRBJ1-3; D is possibly TRBD1 (6 bases). Germline assignment: CDR1 MNHNS and CDR2 SASEGT. This CDR3 spans 15 amino acids. With 3 bases removed from V and 2 bases from J, the gap between germline ends came to 11 bases. The CDR3 protein is CASSDRGSAGNTIYF. CDR3 sequence (DNA): TGTGCCAGCAGTGATAGGGGGTCTGCTGGAAACACCATATATTTT.

This sequence joins TRBV27 and TRBJ2-7; 9 nucleotides match TRBD2. Germline-derived CDR1 and CDR2 are MNHEY and SMNVEV (reference sequence). J was trimmed by 4 bases and V by 3 bases; bases with no gene match: 4. This CDR3 is 14 amino acids long. The CDR3 DNA is TGTGCCAGCAGTTTTGCTAGCGGGGCTTACGAGCAGTACTTC. It translates to CASSFASGAYEQYF.